Listed here is a single TCR beta chain. V was trimmed by 2 bases and J by 2 bases, leaving 10 bases between them. The CDR3 length is 15 residues. Germline V gene data show CDR1 as SGHTA and CDR2 as FQGNSA. This sample is drawn from a study of blood T cell repertoires in COVID-19. Study-level background: COVID-19 samples from acute and convalescent phases originated in the United States, Italy and Spain.

Per the authors' pipeline: Reference gene primer amplification in the assay estimated nucleated cell counts. The table came from immunoSEQ multiplex PCR; TCRdb's copy has only in-frame clones and leaves some out. V and J calls and clone size are those listed in that table; D and trimming were worked out from the DNA. This sample has over 350,000 clones, with 90% to 95% found just once. The participants were between about 18 and 89 years old and came from 24 US areas. Donors were grouped by their self-reported clinical history. The chain employs TRBV7-2 and TRBJ1-3; a possible D gene is TRBD1 (5 bases). The material sequenced was PBMCs or T cells enriched from blood (not recorded which). The TCR comes from a woman aged 40 to 50 who had been exposed to COVID-19. The CDR3 protein is CASSLLWGAGNTIYF. CDR3 bases: TGTGCCAGCAGCTTATTATGGGGGGCTGGAAACACCATATATTTT.